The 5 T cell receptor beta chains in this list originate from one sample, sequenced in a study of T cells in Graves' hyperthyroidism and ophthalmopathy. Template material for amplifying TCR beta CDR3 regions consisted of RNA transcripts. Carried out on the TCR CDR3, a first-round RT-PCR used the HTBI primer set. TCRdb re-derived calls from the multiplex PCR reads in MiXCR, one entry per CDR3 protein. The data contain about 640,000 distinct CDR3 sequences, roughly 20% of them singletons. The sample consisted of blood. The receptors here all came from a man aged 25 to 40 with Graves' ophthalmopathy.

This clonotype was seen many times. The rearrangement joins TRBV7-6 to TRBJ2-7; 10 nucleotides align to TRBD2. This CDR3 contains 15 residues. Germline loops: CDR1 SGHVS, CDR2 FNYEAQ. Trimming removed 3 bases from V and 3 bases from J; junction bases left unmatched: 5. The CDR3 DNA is TGTGCCAGCAGCTTCCTAAGCGGGAGGGGCTACGAGCAGTACTTC. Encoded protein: CASSFLSGRGYEQYF.

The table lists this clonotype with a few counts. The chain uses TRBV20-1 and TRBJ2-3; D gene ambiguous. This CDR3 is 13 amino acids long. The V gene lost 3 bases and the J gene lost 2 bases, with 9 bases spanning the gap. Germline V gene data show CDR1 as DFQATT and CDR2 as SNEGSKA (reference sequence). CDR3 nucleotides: TGCAGTGCTAGGCAGGTCTACACAGATACGCAGTATTTT. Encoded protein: CSARQVYTDTQYF.

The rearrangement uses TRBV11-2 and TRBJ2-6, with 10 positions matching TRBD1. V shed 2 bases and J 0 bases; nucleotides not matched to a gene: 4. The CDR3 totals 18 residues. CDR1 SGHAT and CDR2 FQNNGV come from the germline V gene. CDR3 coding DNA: TGTGCCAGCAGCTTAAGGGACAGGGGTTTCTCTGGGGCCAACGTCCTGACTTTC. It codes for CASSLRDRGFSGANVLTF.

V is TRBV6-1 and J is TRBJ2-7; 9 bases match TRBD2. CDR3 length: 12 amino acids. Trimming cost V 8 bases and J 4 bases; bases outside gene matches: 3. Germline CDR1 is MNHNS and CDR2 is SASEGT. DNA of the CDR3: TGTGCCAGCGGACTAGCGTGGTACGAGCAGTACTTC. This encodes CASGLAWYEQYF.

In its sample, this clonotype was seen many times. The CDR3 reads CASSQLPDRESTGELFF. Here the CDR3 DNA reads TGTGCCAGCAGCCAACTCCCCGACAGGGAGAGCACCGGGGAGCTGTTTTTT. The gene calls are TRBV3-1 and TRBJ2-2; 7 bases agree with TRBD1. Germline V gives CDR1 LGHDT, CDR2 YNNKEL (reference sequence). The junction had 10 bases not matched to a gene; V was cut back by 2 bases and J by 4 bases. The CDR3 runs 17 residues.